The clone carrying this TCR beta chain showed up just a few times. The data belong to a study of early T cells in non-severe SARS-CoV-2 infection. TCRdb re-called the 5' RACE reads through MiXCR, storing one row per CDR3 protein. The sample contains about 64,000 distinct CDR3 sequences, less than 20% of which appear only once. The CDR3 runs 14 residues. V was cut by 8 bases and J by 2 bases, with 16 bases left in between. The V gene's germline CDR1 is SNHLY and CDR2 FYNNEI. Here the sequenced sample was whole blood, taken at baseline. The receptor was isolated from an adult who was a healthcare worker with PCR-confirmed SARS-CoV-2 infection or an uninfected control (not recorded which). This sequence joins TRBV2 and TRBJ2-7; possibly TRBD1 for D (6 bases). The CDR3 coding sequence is TGTGCCAGCCTTGAGAAGACAGGTCCCTACGAGCAGTACTTC. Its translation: CASLEKTGPYEQYF.